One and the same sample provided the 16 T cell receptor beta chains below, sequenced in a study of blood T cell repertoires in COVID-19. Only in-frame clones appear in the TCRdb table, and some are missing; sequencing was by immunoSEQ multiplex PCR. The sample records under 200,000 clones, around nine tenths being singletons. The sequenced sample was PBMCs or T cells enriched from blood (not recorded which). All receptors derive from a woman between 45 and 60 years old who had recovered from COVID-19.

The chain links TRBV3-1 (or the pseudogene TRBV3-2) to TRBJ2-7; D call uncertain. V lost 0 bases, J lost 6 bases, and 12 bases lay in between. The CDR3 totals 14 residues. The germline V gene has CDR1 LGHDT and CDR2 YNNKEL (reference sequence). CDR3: CASSQDRSVGEQYF. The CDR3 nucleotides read TGTGCCAGCAGCCAAGATCGGAGCGTTGGCGAGCAGTACTTC.

This CDR3 reads CASSATLGTGGDQPQHF. CDR3 DNA: TGTGCCAGCAGTGCGACACTAGGGACAGGGGGCGATCAGCCCCAGCATTTT. This rearrangement joins TRBV2 to TRBJ1-5; TRBD1 aligns across 12 bases. Germline trimming cut 4 bases from V and 5 bases from J; bases unmatched to any gene: 9. The CDR3 contains 17 residues. Per germline, CDR1 SNHLY and CDR2 FYNNEI.

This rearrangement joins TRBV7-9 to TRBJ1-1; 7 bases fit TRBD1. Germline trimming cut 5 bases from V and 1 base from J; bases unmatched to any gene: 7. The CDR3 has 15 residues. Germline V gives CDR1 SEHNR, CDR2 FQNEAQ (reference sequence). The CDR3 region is CASSPTGTANTEAFF. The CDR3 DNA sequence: TGTGCCAGCAGCCCTACCGGGACAGCGAACACTGAAGCTTTCTTT.

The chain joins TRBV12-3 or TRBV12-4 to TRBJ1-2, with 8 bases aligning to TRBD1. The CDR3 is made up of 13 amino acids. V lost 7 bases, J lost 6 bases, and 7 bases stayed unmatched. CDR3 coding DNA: TGTGCCAGCACCCGGACAGGGAAAAATGGCTACACCTTC. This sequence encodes CASTRTGKNGYTF.

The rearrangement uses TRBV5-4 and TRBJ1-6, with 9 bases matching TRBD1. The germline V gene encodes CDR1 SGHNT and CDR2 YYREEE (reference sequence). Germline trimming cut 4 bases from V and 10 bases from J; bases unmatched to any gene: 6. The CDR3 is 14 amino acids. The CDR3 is CASSQGQGKSPLHF. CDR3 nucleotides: TGTGCCAGCAGCCAAGGACAGGGGAAATCACCCCTCCACTTT.

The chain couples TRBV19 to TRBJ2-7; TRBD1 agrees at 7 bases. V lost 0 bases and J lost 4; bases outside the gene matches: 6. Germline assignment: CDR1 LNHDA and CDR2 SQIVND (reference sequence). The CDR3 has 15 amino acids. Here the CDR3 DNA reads TGTGCCAGTAGTATAGATCCCGGGACAGCTTACGAGCAGTACTTC. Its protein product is CASSIDPGTAYEQYF.

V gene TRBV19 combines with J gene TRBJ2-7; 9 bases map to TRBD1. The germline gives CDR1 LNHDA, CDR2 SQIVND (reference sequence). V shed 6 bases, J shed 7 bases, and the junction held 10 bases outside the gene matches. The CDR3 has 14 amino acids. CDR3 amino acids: CASRHRGLVGEQYF. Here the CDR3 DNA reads TGTGCCAGTAGACACAGGGGGCTCGTGGGAGAGCAGTACTTC.

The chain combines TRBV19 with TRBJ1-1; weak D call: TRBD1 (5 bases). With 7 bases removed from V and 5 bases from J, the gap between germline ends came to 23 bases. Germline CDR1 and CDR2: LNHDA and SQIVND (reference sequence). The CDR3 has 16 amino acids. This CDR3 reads CASTMGGKAFMTEAFF. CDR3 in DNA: TGTGCCAGTACCATGGGGGGGAAGGCCTTTATGACTGAAGCTTTCTTT. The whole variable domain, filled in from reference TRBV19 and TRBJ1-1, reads DGGITQSPKYLFRKEGQNVTLSCEQNLNHDAMYWYRQDPGQGLRLIYYSQIVNDFQKGDIAEGYSVSREKKESFPLTVTSAQKNPTAFYLCASTMGGKAFMTEAFFGQGTRLTVV.

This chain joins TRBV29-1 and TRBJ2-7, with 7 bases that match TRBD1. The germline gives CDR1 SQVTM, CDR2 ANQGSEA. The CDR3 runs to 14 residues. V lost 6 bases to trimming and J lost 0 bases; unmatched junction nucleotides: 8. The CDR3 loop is CSVVRDSLSYEQYF. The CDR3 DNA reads TGCAGCGTGGTAAGGGACAGCCTCTCCTACGAGCAGTACTTC.

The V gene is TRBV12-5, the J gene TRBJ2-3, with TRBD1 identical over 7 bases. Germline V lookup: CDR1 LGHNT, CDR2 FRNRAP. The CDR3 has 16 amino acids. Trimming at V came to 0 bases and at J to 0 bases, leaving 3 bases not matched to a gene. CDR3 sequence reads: CASGLVQGFSTDTQYF. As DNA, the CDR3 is TGTGCTAGTGGTTTGGTACAGGGGTTTAGCACAGATACGCAGTATTTT.

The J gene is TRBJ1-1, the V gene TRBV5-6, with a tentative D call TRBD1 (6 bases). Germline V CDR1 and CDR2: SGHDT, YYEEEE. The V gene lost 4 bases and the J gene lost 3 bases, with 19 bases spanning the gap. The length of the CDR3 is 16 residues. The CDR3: CASSLGTGRGDTEAFF. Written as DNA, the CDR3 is TGTGCCAGCAGCCTTGGAACTGGGAGGGGGGACACTGAAGCTTTCTTT. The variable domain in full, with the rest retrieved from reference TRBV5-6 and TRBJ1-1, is DAGVTQSPTHLIKTRGQQVTLRCSPKSGHDTVSWYQQALGQGPQFIFQYYEEEERQRGNFPDRFSGHQFPNYSSELNVNALLLGDSALYLCASSLGTGRGDTEAFFGQGTRLTVV.

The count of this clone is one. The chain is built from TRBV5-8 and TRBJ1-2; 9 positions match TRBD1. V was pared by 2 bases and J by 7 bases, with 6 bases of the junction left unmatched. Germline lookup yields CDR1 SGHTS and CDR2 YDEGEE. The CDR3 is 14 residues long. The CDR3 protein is CASSLRDRVVGYTF. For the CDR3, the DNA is TGTGCCAGCAGCTTACGGGACAGGGTGGTTGGCTACACCTTC. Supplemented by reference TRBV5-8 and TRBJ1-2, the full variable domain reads EAGVTQSPTHLIKTRGQQATLRCSPISGHTSVYWYQQALGLGLQFLLWYDEGEERNRGNFPPRFSGRQFPNYSSELNVNALELEDSALYLCASSLRDRVVGYTFGSGTRLTVV.

The CDR3 protein is CASSQGSGGARDTQYF. The CDR3 nucleotides read TGTGCCAGCTCGCAGGGTAGCGGGGGGGCCAGAGATACGCAGTATTTT. The J gene is TRBJ2-3, the V gene TRBV18; TRBD2 agrees at 11 bases. The CDR3 has 16 residues. With 6 bases clipped from V and 5 bases from J, the junction kept 10 bases outside the gene matches. Germline V gene lookup returns CDR1 KGHSH and CDR2 LQKENI.

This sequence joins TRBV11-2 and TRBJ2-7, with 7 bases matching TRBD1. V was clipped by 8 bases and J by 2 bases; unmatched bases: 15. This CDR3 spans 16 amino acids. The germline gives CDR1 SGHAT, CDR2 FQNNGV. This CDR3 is CASRYHNRGGAYEQYF. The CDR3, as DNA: TGTGCCAGCCGATACCATAACAGGGGTGGTGCCTACGAGCAGTACTTC.

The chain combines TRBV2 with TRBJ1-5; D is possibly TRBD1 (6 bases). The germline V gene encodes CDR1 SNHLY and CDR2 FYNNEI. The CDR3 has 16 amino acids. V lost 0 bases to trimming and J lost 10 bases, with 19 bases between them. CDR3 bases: TGTGCCAGCAGTGAAGCCCCCGGGGGGACAATCGAACCCCAGCATTTT. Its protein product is CASSEAPGGTIEPQHF.

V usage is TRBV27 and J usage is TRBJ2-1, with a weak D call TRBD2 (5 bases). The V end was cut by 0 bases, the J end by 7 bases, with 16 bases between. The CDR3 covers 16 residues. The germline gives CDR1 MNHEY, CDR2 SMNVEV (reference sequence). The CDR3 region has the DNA TGTGCCAGCAGTTTATCCCGGGATACCCCAAGGAATGAGCAGTTCTTC. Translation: CASSLSRDTPRNEQFF.